The next 3 T cell receptor beta chains were all read from a single sample in a study of Ad26.COV2.S vaccination and SARS-CoV-2 variants. The table came from immunoSEQ multiplex PCR; TCRdb's copy has only in-frame clones and leaves some out. The sample holds roughly 100,000 clones, around 81% seen once. This sample comprised peripheral blood, obtained after recovery from COVID-19. The receptor source for this set is a human donor who had recovered from COVID-19.

CDR3 in DNA: TGTGCCAGCAGCTGGACAGCAGACTACGAGCAGTACTTC. This translates into CASSWTADYEQYF. The rearrangement uses TRBV27 and TRBJ2-7, with a tentative D call TRBD1 (6 bases). Per germline, CDR1 MNHEY and CDR2 SMNVEV (reference sequence). The CDR3 runs to 13 residues. Trimming shortened V by 6 bases and J by 3 bases, and 12 bases separated the two germline ends.

This clone came up a few times. The rearrangement joins TRBV21-1 to TRBJ1-2. TRBV21-1 is assigned pseudogene status. The CDR3 extends over 14 amino acids. CDR3 residues: CASSDKGPKYGYTF. The CDR3, as DNA: TGTGCCAGCAGCGATAAAGGGCCGAAGTATGGCTACACCTTC.

This clone was detected only a few times. The rearrangement uses TRBV25-1 and TRBJ2-7; D unclear. CDR1 MGHDK and CDR2 SYGVNS come from the germline V gene. Trimming shortened V by 4 bases and J by 2 bases, and 6 bases separated the two germline ends. The CDR3 is 12 amino acids. The CDR3 coding sequence is TGTGCCAGCAGTGCCAGCCCCTACGAGCAGTACTTC. Amino acid sequence: CASSASPYEQYF.